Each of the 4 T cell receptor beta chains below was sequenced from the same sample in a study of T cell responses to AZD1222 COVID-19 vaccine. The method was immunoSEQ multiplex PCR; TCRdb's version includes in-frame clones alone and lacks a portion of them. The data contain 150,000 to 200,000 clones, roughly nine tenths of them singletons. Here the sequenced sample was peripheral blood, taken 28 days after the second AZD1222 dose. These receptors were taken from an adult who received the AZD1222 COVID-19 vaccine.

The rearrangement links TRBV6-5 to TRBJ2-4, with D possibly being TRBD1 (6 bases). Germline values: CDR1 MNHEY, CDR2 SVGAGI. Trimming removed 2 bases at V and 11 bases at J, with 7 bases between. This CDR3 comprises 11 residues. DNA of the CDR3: TGTGCCAGCAGTTACGGGGGCGTTCAGTACTTC. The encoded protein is CASSYGGVQYF.

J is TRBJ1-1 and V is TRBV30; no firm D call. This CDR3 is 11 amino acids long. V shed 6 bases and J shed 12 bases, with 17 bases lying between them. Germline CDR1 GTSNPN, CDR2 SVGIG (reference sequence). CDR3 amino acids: CACLSRALTFF. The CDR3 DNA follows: TGTGCCTGCCTAAGTCGGGCTCTGACTTTCTTT.

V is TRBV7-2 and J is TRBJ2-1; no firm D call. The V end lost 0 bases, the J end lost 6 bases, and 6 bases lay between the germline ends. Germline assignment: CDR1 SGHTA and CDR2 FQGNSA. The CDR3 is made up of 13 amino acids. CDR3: CASSLAIPNEQFF. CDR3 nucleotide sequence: TGTGCCAGCAGCTTAGCGATCCCCAATGAGCAGTTCTTC.

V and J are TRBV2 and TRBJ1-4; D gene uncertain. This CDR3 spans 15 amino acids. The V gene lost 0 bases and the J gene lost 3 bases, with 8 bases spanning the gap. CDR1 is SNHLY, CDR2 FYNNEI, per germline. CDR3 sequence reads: CASSEAGNPNEKLFF. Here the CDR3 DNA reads TGTGCCAGCAGTGAAGCGGGGAATCCTAATGAAAAACTGTTTTTT. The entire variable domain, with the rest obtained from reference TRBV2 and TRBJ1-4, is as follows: EPEVTQTPSHQVTQMGQEVILRCVPISNHLYFYWYRQILGQKVEFLVSFYNNEISEKSEIFDDQFSVERPDGSNFTLKIRSTKLEDSAMYFCASSEAGNPNEKLFFGSGTQLSVL.